Sequencing of this T cell receptor beta chain was carried out in a study of cytomegalovirus exposure and HLA in healthy donors. Study results and limitations: A later analysis appeared to link common viral pathogens to several of the most significant clusters.

On this clone itself: Its antigen is unidentified.

The CDR3 sequence is 16 residues long. The germline CDR1 and CDR2 sequences are PRHDT and FYEKMQ (reference sequence). V lost 3 bases to trimming and J lost 3 bases; unmatched junction nucleotides: 10. A multiplex PCR was run with 60 Vbeta primers and 13 Jbeta primers. Assay used: immunoSEQ multiplex PCR; TCRdb lists only in-frame clones, some missing. The ten most abundant clones cover around 3.8% of a sample with approximately 71,000 clones. The source of this sequence is a female donor in good health and CMV-seropositive. Sequenced: PBMCs. V usage is TRBV13 and J usage is TRBJ2-5, with 7 bases aligning to TRBD2. The CDR3: CASSLDGGSGEETQYF. CDR3 bases: TGTGCCAGCAGCTTGGACGGCGGGAGCGGAGAAGAGACCCAGTACTTC.